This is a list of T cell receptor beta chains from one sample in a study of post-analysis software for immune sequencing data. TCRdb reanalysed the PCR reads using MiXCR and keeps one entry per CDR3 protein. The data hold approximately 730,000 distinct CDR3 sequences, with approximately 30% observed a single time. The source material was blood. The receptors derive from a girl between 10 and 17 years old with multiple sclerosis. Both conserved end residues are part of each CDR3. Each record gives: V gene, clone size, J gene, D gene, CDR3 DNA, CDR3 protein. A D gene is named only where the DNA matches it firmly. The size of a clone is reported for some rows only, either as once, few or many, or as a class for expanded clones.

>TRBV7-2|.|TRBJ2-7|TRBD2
TGTGCCAGCAGCGTGACTAGCGGGGGGCCTTCCTACGAGCAGTACTTC
CASSVTSGGPSYEQYF
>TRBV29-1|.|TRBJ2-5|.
TGCAGCGTCTGGGTGGGCGGGGAGACCCAGTACTTC
CSVWVGGETQYF
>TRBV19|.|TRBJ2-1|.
TGTGCCACCCGGAGAGGGGACCTATTGTACGATGAGCAGTTCTTC
CATRRGDLLYDEQFF
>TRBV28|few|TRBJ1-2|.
TGTGCCAGCACTTTAAGAGGGATTGGCTACACCTTC
CASTLRGIGYTF
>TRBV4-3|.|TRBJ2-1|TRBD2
TGCGCCAGCACCCCACGTCCGGGAGGACTCAATGAGCAGTTCTTC
CASTPRPGGLNEQFF
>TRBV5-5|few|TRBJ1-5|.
TGTGCCAGCAGCGAGGAGCCGGACAATCAGCCCCAGCATTTT
CASSEEPDNQPQHF
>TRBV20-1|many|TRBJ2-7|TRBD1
TGCAGTGCTAGGGACAGGTTCCGCTCCTACGAGCAGTACTTC
CSARDRFRSYEQYF
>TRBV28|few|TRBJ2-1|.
TGTGCCAGCAGTTTATGGGAGGCGGGCAATGAGCAGTTCTTC
CASSLWEAGNEQFF
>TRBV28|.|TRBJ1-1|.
TGTGCCAGCAGTTTCGACAGTTACACTGAAGCTTTCTTT
CASSFDSYTEAFF
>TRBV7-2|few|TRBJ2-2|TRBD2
TGTGCCAGCAGCTATCCCCCACTTAGCGGGGGGAACACCGGGGAGCTGTTTTTT
CASSYPPLSGGNTGELFF
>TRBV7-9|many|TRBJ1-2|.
TGTGCCAGCAGCCGGCCGGGCCCGGGAGGCTACACCTTC
CASSRPGPGGYTF
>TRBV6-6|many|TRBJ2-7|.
TGTGCCAGCAGTTACACGATCTACGAGCAGTACTTC
CASSYTIYEQYF
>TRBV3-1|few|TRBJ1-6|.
TGTGCCAGCAGCCAAGTAACCAATTCACCCCTCCACTTT
CASSQVTNSPLHF
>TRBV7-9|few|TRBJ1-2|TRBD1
TGTGCCAGCAGCAGGGACAGCGCATATGGCTACACCTTC
CASSRDSAYGYTF
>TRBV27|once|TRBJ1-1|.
TGTGCCAGCGTAGGGGTCATGAACACTGAAGCTTTCTTT
CASVGVMNTEAFF
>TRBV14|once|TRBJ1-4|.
TGTGCCAGCAGCCAAGCCCACAAGGGTTTAGCTAATGAAAAACTGTTTTTT
CASSQAHKGLANEKLFF
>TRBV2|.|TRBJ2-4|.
TGTGCCAGCAGCTTCAAAAACATTCAGTACTTC
CASSFKNIQYF
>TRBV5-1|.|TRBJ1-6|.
TGCGCCAGCAGCTTGTCCAGCAGCTCCTATAATTCACCCCTCCACTTT
CASSLSSSSYNSPLHF
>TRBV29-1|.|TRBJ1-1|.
TGCAGCGTCGCCCCACGCCTTGAAGCTTTCTTT
CSVAPRLEAFF
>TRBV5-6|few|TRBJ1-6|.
TGTGCCAGCAGCCTCTCAGTTGGCAGGGCGGACTCACCCCTCCACTTT
CASSLSVGRADSPLHF
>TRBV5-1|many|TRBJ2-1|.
TGCGCCAGCAGCTTGCCGTCTAATGAGCAGTTCTTC
CASSLPSNEQFF
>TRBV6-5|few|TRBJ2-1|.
TGTGCCAGCAGCCGTGACGGAAAGAGCTCCTACAATGAGCAGTTCTTC
CASSRDGKSSYNEQFF
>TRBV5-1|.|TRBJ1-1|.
TGCGCCAGCAGGTGGGGGCTGATGAACACTGAAGCTTTCTTT
CASRWGLMNTEAFF
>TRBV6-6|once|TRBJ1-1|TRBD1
TGTGCCAGCAGTTACTCGAAGGGACAGGGGGCGATTGGAGCTTTCTTT
CASSYSKGQGAIGAFF
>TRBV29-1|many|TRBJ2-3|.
TGCAGTGCCTCCGGTGGCTATAGCACAGATACGCAGTATTTT
CSASGGYSTDTQYF
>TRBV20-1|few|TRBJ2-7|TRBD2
TGCAGTGCTAGCACGGGGGGGAGCTACGAGCAGTACTTC
CSASTGGSYEQYF
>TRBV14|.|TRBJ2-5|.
TGTGCCAGCAGCCAAGGGGACAACTTCCAAGAGACCCAGTACTTC
CASSQGDNFQETQYF